This T cell receptor beta chain was recorded in a study of blood T cell repertoires in COVID-19. Participants came from under 30 US areas, aged about 18 to 90 years. The study assigned cohorts using participant-reported clinical history. Repertoires were generated with immunoSEQ multiplex PCR, while TCRdb's copy carries only in-frame clones and drops some. The sample lists 300,000 to 400,000 clones; 80% to 90% were seen once. Unmatched junction bases numbered 6, after V lost 3 bases and J lost 0 bases. CDR3 length equals 15 residues. Germline V gene lookup returns CDR1 DFQATT and CDR2 SNEGSKA (reference sequence).

The J gene is TRBJ2-3, the V gene TRBV20-1; 7 bases map to TRBD2. The clonotype comes from a man aged 18 to 30 who had recovered from COVID-19. Input material: PBMCs or T cells enriched from blood (not recorded which). CDR3 sequence: CSASKPSGSTDTQYF. In nucleotides, the CDR3 is TGCAGTGCTAGTAAGCCTAGCGGTAGCACAGATACGCAGTATTTT.